The next 20 T cell receptor beta chains were all read from a single sample in a study of blood T cell repertoires in COVID-19. The method was immunoSEQ multiplex PCR; TCRdb's version includes in-frame clones alone and lacks a portion of them. This sample has roughly 38,000 clones; approximately 88% occur once, and the top ten carry 7.5% to 10%. Sequences were obtained from peripheral blood. The origin of the receptors is a woman aged 70 to 79 with acute or convalescent COVID-19.

This clone was counted a few times. This chain links TRBV24-1 with TRBJ2-2, with 11 positions matching TRBD2. Germline CDR1 and CDR2: KGHDR and SFDVKD. The junction had 7 bases not matched to a gene; V was cut back by 4 bases and J by 7 bases. The CDR3 runs to 16 residues. The DNA of the CDR3 is TGTGCCACCAGTGAGGCACTAGCGGGAGTGGTCGGGGAGCTGTTTTTT. The encoded protein is CATSEALAGVVGELFF.

The chain uses TRBV6-2 or TRBV6-3 and TRBJ1-5; D is undetermined. Trimming cost V 5 bases and J 0 bases, with 5 bases left between them. The CDR3 has 13 amino acids. Germline V CDR1 and CDR2: MNHEY, SVGEGT. The CDR3 DNA reads TGTGCCAGCAGTGAGAGTAGCAATCAGCCCCAGCATTTT. Its protein product is CASSESSNQPQHF.

The chain links TRBV12-5 to TRBJ1-5, with 9 bases matching TRBD1. CDR1 is LGHNT, CDR2 FRNRAP, per germline. The CDR3 spans 13 residues. Germline trimming cut 6 bases from V and 7 bases from J; bases unmatched to any gene: 4. CDR3 bases: TGTGCTAGTGGGACAGGGGGAGGACAGCCCCAGCATTTT. It codes for CASGTGGGQPQHF.

This clone showed up just a few times. This rearrangement joins TRBV7-8 to TRBJ2-7; D perhaps matches TRBD2 (5 bases). In germline, CDR1 is SGHVS, CDR2 FQNEAQ. V dropped 5 bases and J dropped 4 bases, with 9 bases sitting between them. The CDR3 is 12 residues long. The CDR3 DNA sequence: TGTGCCAGCAGCCAAAGCGGATACGAGCAGTACGTC. Protein sequence: CASSQSGYEQYV.

In this sample, this clone turned up once. The rearrangement uses TRBV12-5 and TRBJ2-2; D is uncertain. Trimming pared 7 bases from V and 4 bases from J, leaving 16 bases between. The CDR3 extends over 15 amino acids. Per the germline V gene, CDR1 is LGHNT and CDR2 is FRNRAP. CDR3 amino acids: CASAPPVATTGELFF. CDR3 bases: TGTGCTAGTGCTCCTCCGGTAGCCACCACCGGGGAGCTGTTTTTT.

V and J are TRBV3-1 (or the pseudogene TRBV3-2) and TRBJ2-2; D is possibly TRBD2 (5 bases). V dropped 0 bases and J dropped 4 bases, with 12 bases sitting between them. CDR3 length: 16 residues. Looked up from germline, CDR1 is LGHDT and CDR2 is YNNKEL (reference sequence). CDR3 amino acids: CASSQEKAAFTGELFF. The CDR3 nucleotides read TGTGCCAGCAGCCAAGAAAAAGCGGCCTTCACCGGGGAGCTGTTTTTT.

The V gene is TRBV5-1, the J gene TRBJ1-6; the match to TRBD1 covers 8 bases. The CDR3 length is 15 residues. The junction had 6 bases not matched to a gene; V was cut back by 5 bases and J by 5 bases. CDR1 and CDR2 from the germline V gene are SGHRS and YFSETQ. The CDR3 spells CASRSNRGDNSPLHF. The DNA for the CDR3 is TGCGCCAGCAGGTCGAACAGGGGGGATAATTCACCCCTCCACTTT.

The genes are TRBV7-9 and TRBJ1-4; D not certain. CDR1 SEHNR and CDR2 FQNEAQ come from the germline V gene (reference sequence). The length of the CDR3 is 17 residues. V lost 4 bases to trimming and J lost 3 bases, with 18 bases between them. The CDR3 region is CASSSGAALPSNEKLFF. As DNA, the CDR3 is TGTGCCAGCAGCTCCGGTGCCGCCCTACCCTCTAATGAAAAACTGTTTTTT.

The chain couples TRBV7-2 to TRBJ1-6; D possibly corresponds to TRBD1 (6 bases). In germline, CDR1 is SGHTA, CDR2 FQGNSA. V shed 5 bases and J shed 7 bases, with 12 bases lying between them. The CDR3 loop spans 14 amino acids. As DNA, the CDR3 is TGTGCCAGCAGCCCCGGGACAAGGAATTCACCCCTCCACTTT. This gives the protein CASSPGTRNSPLHF.

The V and J genes are TRBV11-3 and TRBJ2-2, with 9 bases lining up with TRBD2. Germline loops: CDR1 SGHNT, CDR2 YENEEA. The CDR3 runs 16 residues. Trimming took 5 bases from V and 5 from J; bases not matched to a gene: 9. This CDR3 reads CASSPGGGRVTGELFF. In nucleotides, the CDR3 is TGTGCCAGCAGCCCCGGCGGCGGGAGGGTGACCGGGGAGCTGTTTTTT.

The chain combines TRBV30 with TRBJ2-1; the match to TRBD2 covers 8 bases. Germline V gene sequence: CDR1 GTSNPN, CDR2 SVGIG (reference sequence). The CDR3 is 15 amino acids. J gave up 6 bases and V 4 bases, and 11 bases lay outside the gene matches. The chain's CDR3 is CAWTTGTSVLNEQFF. CDR3 sequence (DNA): TGTGCCTGGACCACCGGGACTAGTGTTCTCAATGAGCAGTTCTTC.

The chain uses TRBV7-8 and TRBJ2-2; 8 bases line up with TRBD2. Trimming at V came to 5 bases and at J to 5 bases, leaving 10 bases not matched to a gene. CDR1 is SGHVS and CDR2 is FQNEAQ in the germline V gene. This CDR3 has 16 amino acids. In nucleotides, the CDR3 is TGTGCCAGCAGCCCCTCGGGGGGGGGCGGGACCGGGGAGCTGTTTTTT. Its protein is CASSPSGGGGTGELFF.

This clone was seen once. This chain joins TRBV11-3 and TRBJ1-1, with no clear D. This CDR3 contains 16 residues. Trimming removed 7 bases at V and 0 bases at J, with 18 bases between. CDR1 and CDR2 (germline): SGHNT, YENEEA. CDR3 residues: CASTGEDWGMNTEAFF. CDR3 in DNA: TGTGCCAGCACAGGCGAGGACTGGGGTATGAACACTGAAGCTTTCTTT.

CDR3: CASSLGGAGGTEAFF. The CDR3 region has the DNA TGTGCCAGCAGTTTGGGGGGGGCGGGTGGCACTGAAGCTTTCTTT. The rearrangement joins TRBV28 to TRBJ1-1; weak D call: TRBD1 (6 bases). Per the germline V gene, CDR1 is MDHEN and CDR2 is SYDVKM. V gave up 3 bases and J gave up 4 bases, with 15 bases separating them. The CDR3 covers 15 residues.

This clone is a singleton in its sample. CDR3 coding DNA: TGTGCCAGCAGTCCCACTAGCCCCGGGGAGCTGTTTTTT. It yields the protein CASSPTSPGELFF. V and J are TRBV6-5 and TRBJ2-2, with D tentatively TRBD2 (6 bases). V was pared by 5 bases and J by 6 bases, with 10 bases between. The CDR3 sequence is 13 residues long. The germline V gene encodes CDR1 MNHEY and CDR2 SVGAGI.

This chain uses TRBV10-1 with TRBJ2-7, with 8 bases aligning to TRBD1. The CDR3 is 10 amino acids. Germline V gene lookup returns CDR1 WNHNN and CDR2 SYGVQD (reference sequence). Trimming at V came to 9 bases and at J to 5 bases, leaving 0 bases not matched to a gene. This CDR3 reads CARTGDEQYV. Here the CDR3 DNA reads TGCGCCAGGACAGGGGACGAGCAGTACGTC.

The rearrangement uses TRBV18 and TRBJ2-4; the match to TRBD1 covers 8 bases. After removal of 6 bases from V and 0 bases from J, the junction contained 13 bases not matched to a gene. Germline V gene lookup returns CDR1 KGHSH and CDR2 LQKENI. This CDR3 contains 18 residues. The CDR3 spells CASSRTGPGNEAKNIQYF. The CDR3 nucleotides read TGTGCCAGCTCCCGGACAGGGCCCGGGAACGAAGCCAAAAACATTCAGTACTTC.

The rearrangement uses TRBV19 and TRBJ2-4; 8 positions match TRBD1. The junction had 6 bases not matched to a gene; V was cut back by 4 bases and J by 4 bases. This CDR3 is 15 amino acids long. CDR1 and CDR2 (germline): LNHDA, SQIVND (reference sequence). In DNA form, the CDR3 reads TGTGCCAGTAGTAGGGCGAGACAGGGGAAAAACATTCAGTACTTC. It is translated as CASSRARQGKNIQYF.

The chain has TRBV11-3 and TRBJ2-2, with D hard to call. The germline V gene encodes CDR1 SGHNT and CDR2 YENEEA. This CDR3 has 13 residues. Between the trimmed V and J ends, which lost 5 bases and 0 bases, there was a span of 4 bases. The CDR3 sequence: CASSPSNTGELFF. The CDR3 nucleotides read TGTGCCAGCAGCCCTTCGAACACCGGGGAGCTGTTTTTT.

The rearrangement links TRBV10-3 to TRBJ1-1; 7 positions agree with TRBD1. V dropped 3 bases and J dropped 5; count of bases not matched to a gene: 6. From germline, CDR1 is ENHRY and CDR2 SYGVKD. There are 14 residues in the CDR3. The CDR3 sequence is CAISEQGTQTEAFF. CDR3 coding DNA: TGTGCCATCAGTGAACAGGGGACACAGACTGAAGCTTTCTTT.